The 11 T cell receptor beta chains listed next were all sequenced from one sample in a study of Graves' ophthalmopathy and Graves' hyperthyroidism. The sequenced template was RNA, covering the TCR beta CDR3 region. Amplification began with first-round RT-PCR using HTBI primers, then second-round multiplex PCR was performed. TCRdb called the multiplex PCR reads again in MiXCR, with one record for every CDR3 protein. The top ten hold approximately 7.7% of the sample, which has hundreds of thousands of distinct CDR3 sequences, approximately 22% seen once. Sequenced sample: peripheral blood. These receptors all stem from a woman under 30 with stable Graves' hyperthyroidism. Some clones in this sample may be carry-over from other donors' samples.

At least ten counts were recorded for this clonotype. The V and J genes are TRBV20-1 and TRBJ1-1; no clear D. The CDR3 has 11 amino acids. The V gene's germline CDR1 is DFQATT and CDR2 SNEGSKA (reference sequence). V lost 3 bases, J lost 4 bases, and 6 bases lay in between. The CDR3 sequence: CSARAVTEAFF. CDR3 bases: TGCAGTGCTAGGGCAGTCACTGAAGCTTTCTTT.

This rearrangement joins TRBV28 to TRBJ1-2; no clear D gene. V dropped 4 bases and J dropped 4 bases, with 10 bases sitting between them. Germline lookup yields CDR1 MDHEN and CDR2 SYDVKM. This CDR3 is 13 amino acids long. The CDR3 DNA reads TGTGCCAGCAGTTCCTCGGGCTTCTATGGCTACACCTTC. Its translation is CASSSSGFYGYTF.

This clonotype has a handful of counts. This sequence joins TRBV7-8 and TRBJ2-2, with 8 bases that match TRBD2. CDR1 and CDR2 from the germline V gene are SGHVS and FQNEAQ. This CDR3 region has 16 residues. J lost 6 bases, V lost 5 bases, and 11 bases had no gene match. CDR3 region: CASSPGGAAGAGELFF. CDR3 DNA: TGTGCCAGCAGCCCCGGGGGGGCCGCCGGGGCCGGGGAGCTGTTTTTT.

This clonotype has ten or more counts. The gene calls are TRBV6-1 and TRBJ2-3; 8 nucleotides agree with TRBD1. With V trimmed by 7 bases and J by 2 bases, 8 bases remained unmatched. The length of the CDR3 is 15 residues. Germline CDR1 and CDR2: MNHNS and SASEGT. CDR3 sequence: CASTPQGDLTDTQYF. The CDR3 DNA reads TGTGCCAGCACCCCACAGGGGGACCTCACAGATACGCAGTATTTT.

This clonotype was recorded only once. This chain links TRBV6-5 with TRBJ2-5, with TRBD1 matching over 9 bases. With 4 bases clipped from V and 5 bases from J, the junction kept 5 bases outside the gene matches. The CDR3 is 14 amino acids. CDR1 and CDR2 (germline): MNHEY, SVGAGI. CDR3 loop: CASSSWTGDETQYF. The DNA of the CDR3 is TGTGCCAGCAGTTCTTGGACAGGGGACGAGACCCAGTACTTC.

In its sample, this clonotype was seen many times. This chain uses TRBV7-8 with TRBJ2-7; D not certain. Germline V CDR1 and CDR2: SGHVS, FQNEAQ. The CDR3 has 14 residues. The V end was cut by 0 bases, the J end by 2 bases, with 8 bases between. CDR3 sequence (DNA): TGTGCCAGCAGCTTAGCCGGACCGGCCTACGAGCAGTACTTC. Its translation: CASSLAGPAYEQYF. Full variable domain (missing parts from reference TRBV7-8 and TRBJ2-7): GAGVSQSPRYKVAKRGQDVALRCDPISGHVSLFWYQQALGQGPEFLTYFQNEAQLDKSGLPSDRFFAERPEGSVSTLKIQRTQQEDSAVYLCASSLAGPAYEQYFGPGTRLTVT.

The CDR3 is CASSYSKRSGQTYGYTF. The CDR3 DNA is TGTGCCAGCAGTTACTCGAAGAGGTCGGGACAGACCTATGGCTACACCTTC. This chain connects TRBV6-5 to TRBJ1-2; 7 bases are a match to TRBD1. CDR1 is MNHEY and CDR2 is SVGAGI in the germline V gene. This CDR3 has 17 amino acids. The V segment lost 0 bases and the J segment 4 bases; nucleotides outside the gene matches: 11.

This clonotype was found many times. V usage is TRBV12-3 or TRBV12-4 and J usage is TRBJ1-5; no definite D call. The V end lost 3 bases, the J end lost 2 bases, and 14 bases lay between the germline ends. This CDR3 comprises 16 residues. The CDR3 loop is CASSLDPLRGNQPQHF. CDR3 nucleotides: TGTGCCAGCAGTTTGGACCCGTTGCGTGGCAATCAGCCCCAGCATTTT.

At least ten counts were recorded for this clonotype. The V gene is TRBV6-1, the J gene TRBJ2-7; no clear D gene. The ends were cut back, 6 bases at V and 3 bases at J, with 12 bases in the middle. Germline loops: CDR1 MNHNS, CDR2 SASEGT. The CDR3 has 13 amino acids. In nucleotides, the CDR3 is TGTGCCAGCAGGGCAGTCCGGCTCTACGAGCAGTACTTC. Its protein product is CASRAVRLYEQYF.

The CDR3 spells CASSWRQETQYF. CDR3 bases: TGTGCCAGCAGTTGGCGCCAAGAGACCCAGTACTTC. The chain joins TRBV12-3 or TRBV12-4 to TRBJ2-5; the D is unclear. CDR3 length equals 12 residues. The V end was cut by 4 bases, the J end by 1 base, with 4 bases between.

There are many counts of this clonotype. The rearrangement links TRBV15 to TRBJ2-5, with D perhaps given as TRBD1 or TRBD2 (7 bases each). The CDR3 runs to 14 residues. Trimming took off 1 base at V and 4 bases at J, with 10 bases between the two ends. Germline assignment: CDR1 LNHNV and CDR2 YYDKDF (reference sequence). CDR3 protein: CATSRAGGGETQYF. CDR3 bases: TGTGCCACCAGCAGAGCAGGGGGGGGAGAGACCCAGTACTTC.